This entry lists 8 T cell receptor beta chains sequenced from one sample in a study of somatic mutations in cytotoxic T cells in rheumatoid arthritis. This table comes from immunoSEQ multiplex PCR, and its TCRdb copy is limited to in-frame clones, with some not included. The repertoire holds about 20,000 clones, with about 82% as singletons. Sequencing used CD8+ T cells sorted from blood. The receptors come from a woman between 50 and 59 years old in good health.

Only one count was recorded for this clone. The chain carries TRBV9 and TRBJ1-3; TRBD1 matches at 7 bases. The CDR3 consists of 16 residues. V trimming: 0 bases; J trimming: 4 bases; junction bases outside the gene matches: 7. Germline V lookup: CDR1 SGDLS, CDR2 YYNGEE. The CDR3: CASSVASGRGGNTIYF. The CDR3 DNA follows: TGTGCCAGCAGCGTAGCTTCGGGCAGGGGGGGAAACACCATATATTTT.

The rearrangement links TRBV14 to TRBJ2-6; D possibly corresponds to TRBD2 (5 bases). This CDR3 is built from 15 residues. Germline CDR1 reads SGHDN; CDR2 reads FVKESK. The germline V and J ends were trimmed by 4 bases and 1 base, with 8 bases remaining between them. CDR3 sequence (DNA): TGTGCCAGCAGCCCCCGGGGTTCTGGGGCCAACGTCCTGACTTTC. It encodes CASSPRGSGANVLTF.

The chain links TRBV25-1 to TRBJ2-7; D ambiguous. V lost 3 bases and J 1 base, leaving 7 bases between the germline ends. Looked up from germline, CDR1 is MGHDK and CDR2 is SYGVNS. This CDR3 is built from 13 residues. The CDR3 DNA is TGTGCCAGCAGTGATTCTGGGTCCTACGAGCAGTACGTC. It encodes CASSDSGSYEQYV.

The chain couples TRBV6-1 to TRBJ2-1; D is undetermined. The V and J ends lost 6 bases and 0 bases respectively, with 15 bases between them. This CDR3 is 16 amino acids long. Germline lookup yields CDR1 MNHNS and CDR2 SASEGT. CDR3 amino acids: CASRETTSGSYNEQFF. CDR3 sequence (DNA): TGTGCCAGCAGAGAAACTACCTCGGGCTCCTACAATGAGCAGTTCTTC.

This sequence joins TRBV10-2 and TRBJ1-2; unclear D gene. The germline V gene has CDR1 WSHSY and CDR2 SAAADI. V lost 5 bases to trimming and J lost 1 base, with 8 bases between them. The length of the CDR3 is 13 residues. Here the CDR3 reads CASSNGVNYGYTF. The CDR3 DNA is TGCGCCAGCAGTAACGGAGTTAACTATGGCTACACCTTC.

J is TRBJ2-3 and V is TRBV15; no clear D. CDR3 length: 16 residues. V was cut by 3 bases and J by 0 bases, with 13 bases left in between. Germline-derived CDR1 and CDR2 are LNHNV and YYDKDF (reference sequence). The CDR3 loop is CATSRRSQPSTDTQYF. DNA for the CDR3: TGTGCCACCAGCAGGAGGAGCCAACCTAGCACAGATACGCAGTATTTT.

This chain joins TRBV2 and TRBJ2-7; no definite D call. The V gene lost 5 bases and the J gene lost 2 bases, with 7 bases spanning the gap. The CDR3 extends over 12 amino acids. Germline CDR1 and CDR2: SNHLY and FYNNEI. CDR3 nucleotide sequence: TGTGCCAGCAGTAATAGTACCTACGAGCAGTACGTC. Its protein is CASSNSTYEQYV.

Only a few counts were recorded for this clone. The chain carries TRBV10-3 and TRBJ2-6; D unresolved. CDR1 and CDR2 from the germline V gene are ENHRY and SYGVKD. This CDR3 contains 16 residues. Trimming took off 0 bases at V and 0 bases at J, with 6 bases between the two ends. The CDR3 sequence is CAISESGSSGANVLTF. The CDR3 nucleotides are TGTGCCATCAGTGAGTCAGGTTCCTCTGGGGCCAACGTCCTGACTTTC.